This T cell receptor (beta chain) was identified during a study of blood T cell repertoires in COVID-19. The wider study: T cells, B-cell-depleted T cells, or PBMCs provided the cDNA or gDNA that served as material.

Participant age was about 18 to 95 years, and participants resided in approximately 25 US areas. Two negative PCRs, clearance, or symptom resolution characterized the recovered Cohort 3 donors. This CDR3 comprises 15 residues. Between the trimmed V and J ends, which lost 4 bases and 4 bases, there was a span of 16 bases. Germline CDR1 is LGHNA and CDR2 is YSLEER. Sequencing used immunoSEQ multiplex PCR; TCRdb keeps in-frame clones, though not all of them. The sample includes roughly 290,000 clones, around 90% seen only once; the top ten take 1.7%. The material sequenced was PBMCs or T cells enriched from blood (not recorded which). The chain is built from TRBV4-3 and TRBJ1-1; maybe TRBD1 (5 bases). The sequence came from a woman in her 40s who had recovered from COVID-19. DNA for the CDR3: TGCGCCAGCAGCCCCCGCCCGGCGGGGGGCACTGAAGCTTTCTTT. It encodes CASSPRPAGGTEAFF.